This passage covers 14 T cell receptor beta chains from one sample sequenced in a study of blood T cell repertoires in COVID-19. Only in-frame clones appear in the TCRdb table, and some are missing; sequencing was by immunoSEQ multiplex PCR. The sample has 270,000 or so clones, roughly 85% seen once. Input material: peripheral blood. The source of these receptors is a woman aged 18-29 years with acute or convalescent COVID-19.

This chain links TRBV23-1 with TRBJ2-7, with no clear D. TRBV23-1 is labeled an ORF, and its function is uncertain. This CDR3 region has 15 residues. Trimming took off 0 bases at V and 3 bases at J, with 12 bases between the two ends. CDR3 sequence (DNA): TGCGCCAGCAGTCAATCATTAGGAGCGTGCTACGAGCAGTACTTC. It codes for CASSQSLGACYEQYF.

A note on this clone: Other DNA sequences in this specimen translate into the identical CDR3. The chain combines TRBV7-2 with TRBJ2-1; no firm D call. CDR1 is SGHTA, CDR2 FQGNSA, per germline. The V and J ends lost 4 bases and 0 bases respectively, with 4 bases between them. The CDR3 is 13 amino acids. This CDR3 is CASSSSSYNEQFF. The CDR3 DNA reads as TGTGCCAGCAGCTCGAGCTCCTACAATGAGCAGTTCTTC.

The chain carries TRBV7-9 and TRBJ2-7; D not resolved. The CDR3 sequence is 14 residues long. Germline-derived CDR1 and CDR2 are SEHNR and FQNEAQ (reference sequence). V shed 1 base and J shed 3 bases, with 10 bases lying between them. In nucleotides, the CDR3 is TGTGCCAGCAGCTTAGGTCTAGGAAACTACGAGCAGTACTTC. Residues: CASSLGLGNYEQYF.

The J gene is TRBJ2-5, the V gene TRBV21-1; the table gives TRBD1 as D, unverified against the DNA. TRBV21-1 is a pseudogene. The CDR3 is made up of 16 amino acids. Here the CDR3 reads CASSKLRDSPQETQYF. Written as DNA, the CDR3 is TGTGCCAGCAGCAAACTCCGGGACAGCCCCCAAGAGACCCAGTACTTC.

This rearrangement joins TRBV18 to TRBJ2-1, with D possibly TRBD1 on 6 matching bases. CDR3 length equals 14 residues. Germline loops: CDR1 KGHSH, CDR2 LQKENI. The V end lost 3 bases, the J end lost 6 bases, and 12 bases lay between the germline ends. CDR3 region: CASSPPTGSNEQFF. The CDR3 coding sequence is TGTGCCAGCTCACCCCCGACAGGCAGCAATGAGCAGTTCTTC.

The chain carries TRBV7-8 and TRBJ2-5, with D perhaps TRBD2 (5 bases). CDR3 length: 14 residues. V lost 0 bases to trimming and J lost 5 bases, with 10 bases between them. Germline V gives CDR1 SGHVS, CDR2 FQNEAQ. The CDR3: CASSLARATETQYF. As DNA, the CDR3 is TGTGCCAGCAGCTTAGCGCGGGCAACCGAGACCCAGTACTTC. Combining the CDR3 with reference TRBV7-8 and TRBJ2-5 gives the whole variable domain GAGVSQSPRYKVAKRGQDVALRCDPISGHVSLFWYQQALGQGPEFLTYFQNEAQLDKSGLPSDRFFAERPEGSVSTLKIQRTQQEDSAVYLCASSLARATETQYFGPGTRLLVL.

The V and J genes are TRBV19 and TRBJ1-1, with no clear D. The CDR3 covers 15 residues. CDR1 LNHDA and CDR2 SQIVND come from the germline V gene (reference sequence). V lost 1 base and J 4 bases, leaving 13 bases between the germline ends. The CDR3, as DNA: TGTGCCAGTAGTATAGCGAGCTCGGGTCTCACTGAAGCTTTCTTT. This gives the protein CASSIASSGLTEAFF.

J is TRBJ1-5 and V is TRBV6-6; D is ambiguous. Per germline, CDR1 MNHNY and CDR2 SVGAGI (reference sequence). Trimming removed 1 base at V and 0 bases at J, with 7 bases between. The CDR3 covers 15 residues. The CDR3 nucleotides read TGTGCCAGCAGTTACTACAGTGATAGCAATCAGCCCCAGCATTTT. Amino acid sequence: CASSYYSDSNQPQHF.

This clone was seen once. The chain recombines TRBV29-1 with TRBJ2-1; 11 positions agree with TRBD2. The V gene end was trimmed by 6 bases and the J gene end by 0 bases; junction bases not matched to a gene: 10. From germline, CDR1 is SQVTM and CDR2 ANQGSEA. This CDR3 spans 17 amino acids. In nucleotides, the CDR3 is TGCAGCGTGAGGGACCTTAGCGGGAGGGTCTCCTACAATGAGCAGTTCTTC. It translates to CSVRDLSGRVSYNEQFF.

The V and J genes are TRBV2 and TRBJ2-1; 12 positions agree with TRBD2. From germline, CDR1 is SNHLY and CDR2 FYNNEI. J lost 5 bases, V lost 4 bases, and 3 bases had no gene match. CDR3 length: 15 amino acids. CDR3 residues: CASSVGLAGNNEQFF. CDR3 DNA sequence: TGTGCCAGCAGTGTTGGACTAGCGGGAAACAATGAGCAGTTCTTC.

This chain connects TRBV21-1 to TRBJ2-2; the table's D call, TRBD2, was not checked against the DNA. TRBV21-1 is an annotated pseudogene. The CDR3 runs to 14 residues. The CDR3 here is CAREREANTGELFF. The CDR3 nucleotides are TGTGCCAGAGAGCGGGAGGCGAACACCGGGGAGCTGTTTTTT.

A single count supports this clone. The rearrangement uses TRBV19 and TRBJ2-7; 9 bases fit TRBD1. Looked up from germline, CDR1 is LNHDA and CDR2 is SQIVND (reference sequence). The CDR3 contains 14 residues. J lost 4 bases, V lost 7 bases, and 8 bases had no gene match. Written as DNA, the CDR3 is TGTGCCAGTACCGCGGGGACAGGGAGTTACGAGCAGTACTTC. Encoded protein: CASTAGTGSYEQYF. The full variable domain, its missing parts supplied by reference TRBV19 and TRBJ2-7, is DGGITQSPKYLFRKEGQNVTLSCEQNLNHDAMYWYRQDPGQGLRLIYYSQIVNDFQKGDIAEGYSVSREKKESFPLTVTSAQKNPTAFYLCASTAGTGSYEQYFGPGTRLTVT.

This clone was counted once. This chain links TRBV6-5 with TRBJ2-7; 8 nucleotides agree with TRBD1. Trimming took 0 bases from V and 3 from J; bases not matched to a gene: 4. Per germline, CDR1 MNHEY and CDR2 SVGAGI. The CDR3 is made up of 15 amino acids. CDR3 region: CASSYSPRGLYEQYF. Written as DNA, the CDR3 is TGTGCCAGCAGTTACTCGCCCAGGGGGCTCTACGAGCAGTACTTC.

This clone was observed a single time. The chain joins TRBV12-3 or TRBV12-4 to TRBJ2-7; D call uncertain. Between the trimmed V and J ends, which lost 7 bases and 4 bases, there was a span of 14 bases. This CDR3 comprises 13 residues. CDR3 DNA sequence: TGTGCCAGCAAGAGCCACCACCTGTACGAGCAGTACTTC. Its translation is CASKSHHLYEQYF.